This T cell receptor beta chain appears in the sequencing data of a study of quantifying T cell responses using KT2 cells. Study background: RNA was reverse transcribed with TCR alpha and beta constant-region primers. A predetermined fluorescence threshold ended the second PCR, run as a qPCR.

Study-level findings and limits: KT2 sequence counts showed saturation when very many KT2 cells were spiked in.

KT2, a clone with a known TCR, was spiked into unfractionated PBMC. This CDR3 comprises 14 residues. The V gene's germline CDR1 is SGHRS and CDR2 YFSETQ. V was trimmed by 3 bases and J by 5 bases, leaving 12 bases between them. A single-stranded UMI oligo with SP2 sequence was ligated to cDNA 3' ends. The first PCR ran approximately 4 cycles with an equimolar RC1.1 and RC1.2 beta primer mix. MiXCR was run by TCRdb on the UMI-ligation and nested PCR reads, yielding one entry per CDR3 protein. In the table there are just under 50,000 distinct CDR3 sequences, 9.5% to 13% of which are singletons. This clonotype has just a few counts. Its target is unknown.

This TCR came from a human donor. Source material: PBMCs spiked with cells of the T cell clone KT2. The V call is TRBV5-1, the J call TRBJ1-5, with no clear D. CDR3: CASSSIPGDQPQHF. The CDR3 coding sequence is TGCGCCAGCAGCTCAATACCGGGAGATCAGCCCCAGCATTTT.